This T cell receptor beta chain originates from a study of OX40 agonist ivuxolimab in advanced cancers. The repertoire was sequenced with immunoSEQ multiplex PCR; TCRdb's copy has only in-frame clones and lacks some. This table has approximately 66,000 clones, about 85% appearing once. CDR3 length: 13 residues. CDR1 is GTSNPN and CDR2 is SVGIG in the germline V gene (reference sequence). The ends lost 1 base at V and 4 bases at J; junction bases unmatched: 1. This chain uses TRBV30 with TRBJ1-1, with 9 bases that match TRBD1. The sample in question was CD4+ or CD8+ T cells sorted from blood, obtained in a trial of the OX40 agonist ivuxolimab. The source is an adult with an advanced solid tumor such as melanoma, head and neck, liver or kidney cancer. CDR3 nucleotide sequence: TGTGCCTGGAGTGCGGACAGGGGCACTGAAGCTTTCTTT. Translating it yields CAWSADRGTEAFF.